This TCR beta chain was recorded in a study of cytomegalovirus exposure and HLA in healthy donors. Overall study results and limits: Based on reports, TCR beta sequences accurately predicted HLA-A and HLA-B alleles for most subjects. In an earlier analysis, about 90% or about 30%: the productive usage of most TCR beta V segments.

The CDR3 has 17 amino acids. The V gene end was trimmed by 8 bases and the J gene end by 4 bases; junction bases not matched to a gene: 12. Looked up from germline, CDR1 is LNHDA and CDR2 is SQIVND (reference sequence). PCR amplification relied on 60 Vbeta primers (plus 13 Jbeta primers). Assay used: immunoSEQ multiplex PCR; TCRdb lists only in-frame clones, some missing. Of about 80,000 clones in the sample, approximately 66% were seen once. Healthy donors of bone marrow made up the group. This clone was detected a few times. The target antigen is unknown. The source material was PBMCs. This receptor was taken from a male donor in good health and CMV-seropositive. V is TRBV19 and J is TRBJ2-2; 11 bases are shared with TRBD2. The CDR3, as DNA: TGTGCCAGTGATTCGGGAGTTAGCGGGAGGGTCACCGGGGAGCTGTTTTTT. Translating gives CASDSGVSGRVTGELFF.